The clone carrying this TCR beta chain was seen a handful of times. Its specificity is not known. The authors reverse transcribed all of the isolated RNA, so sequencing captured expressed TCRB transcripts. On average, stem cell-like memory T cell samples had 950,000 to 1,300,000 reads. TCRdb's copy holds only in-frame clones and misses some; the assay was immunoSEQ multiplex PCR. This table has approximately 17,000 clones, 55% to 75% appearing once. The sample is drawn from a study of beta chain features in type 1 diabetes. Findings and limits, study-wide: Significant though moderate, a shortening of TCRB CDR3s appeared in all four CD4+ subsets of Type 1 diabetes patients. TCRB repertoires of naive, central memory and Treg cells appeared more similar among patients than among healthy donors. Shorter templates might be favored by PCR, and equally so in patients and in controls. Type 1 diabetes patients showed fewer insertions and more deletions at VDJ junctions.

This receptor was taken from a man aged 25 to 45 with type 1 diabetes. What was sequenced was stem cell memory CD4+ T cells from blood.

The CDR3 is CASSYGGRANEQFF. The CDR3 DNA sequence: TGCGCCAGCAGCTACGGGGGACGGGCAAATGAGCAGTTCTTC. The chain carries TRBV5-1 and TRBJ2-1; D perhaps matches TRBD2 (6 bases). This CDR3 is 14 amino acids long. The germline V gene encodes CDR1 SGHRS and CDR2 YFSETQ. V gave up 3 bases and J gave up 7 bases, with 14 bases separating them.